This T cell receptor (beta chain) was found in a study of blood T cells in healthy people across ages. CDR1 and CDR2 (germline): DFQATT, SNEGSKA (reference sequence). With 6 bases removed from V and 1 base from J, the gap between germline ends came to 14 bases. The CDR3 has 14 residues. It was with a sample-barcoded 5' primer and a J-beta primer mix that a second PCR of roughly 7 to 12 cycles was run. Using its own MiXCR run on the 5' RACE reads, TCRdb lists one record per CDR3 protein. The top ten clones hold under 8% of a sample with about 1.5 million distinct CDR3 sequences, about 43% of them seen once.

The clonotype originates from a woman aged 18-29 years in good health. Sequencing was performed on blood. This chain connects TRBV20-1 to TRBJ2-3; D gene uncertain. CDR3 amino acids: CSAFTSRGTDTQYF. The CDR3 region has the DNA TGCAGTGCCTTTACCTCCCGCGGCACAGATACGCAGTATTTT.